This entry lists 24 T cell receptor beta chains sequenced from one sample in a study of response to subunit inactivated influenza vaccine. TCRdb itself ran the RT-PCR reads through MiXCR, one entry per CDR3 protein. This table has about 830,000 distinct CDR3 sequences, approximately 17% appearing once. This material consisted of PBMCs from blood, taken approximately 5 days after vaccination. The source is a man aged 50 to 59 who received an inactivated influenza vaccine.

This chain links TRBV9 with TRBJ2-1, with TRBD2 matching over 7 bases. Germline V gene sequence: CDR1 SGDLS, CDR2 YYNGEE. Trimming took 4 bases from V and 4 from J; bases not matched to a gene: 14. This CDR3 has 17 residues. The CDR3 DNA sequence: TGTGCCAGCAGCCCCCAGGGACCTAGCGGAATATACAATGAGCAGTTCTTC. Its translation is CASSPQGPSGIYNEQFF.

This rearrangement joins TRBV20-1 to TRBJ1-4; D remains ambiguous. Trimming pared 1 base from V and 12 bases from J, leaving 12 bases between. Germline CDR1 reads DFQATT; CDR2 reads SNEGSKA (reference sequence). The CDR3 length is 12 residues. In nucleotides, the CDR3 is TGCAGTGCTAGAGGTCCGGGGTTTGAACTGTTTTTT. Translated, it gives CSARGPGFELFF.

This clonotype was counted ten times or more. Here the CDR3 reads CATSEFWEETQYF. The DNA of the CDR3 is TGTGCCACCAGTGAATTCTGGGAAGAGACCCAGTACTTC. The J gene is TRBJ2-5, the V gene TRBV24-1; D unclear. From germline, CDR1 is KGHDR and CDR2 SFDVKD. The V and J ends lost 4 bases and 3 bases respectively, with 8 bases between them. This CDR3 contains 13 residues.

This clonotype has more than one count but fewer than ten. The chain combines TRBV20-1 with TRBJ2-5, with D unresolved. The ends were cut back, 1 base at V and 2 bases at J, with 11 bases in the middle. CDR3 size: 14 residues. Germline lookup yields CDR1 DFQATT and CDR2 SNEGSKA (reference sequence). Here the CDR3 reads CSARASQSQETQYF. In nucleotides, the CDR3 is TGCAGTGCTAGAGCGTCACAGAGTCAAGAGACCCAGTACTTC.

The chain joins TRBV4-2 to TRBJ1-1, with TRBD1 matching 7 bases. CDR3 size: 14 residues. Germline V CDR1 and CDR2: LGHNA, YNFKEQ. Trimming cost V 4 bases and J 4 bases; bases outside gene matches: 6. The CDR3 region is CASSPRQGPTEAFF. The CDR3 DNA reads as TGTGCCAGCAGCCCCCGACAGGGCCCCACTGAAGCTTTCTTT.

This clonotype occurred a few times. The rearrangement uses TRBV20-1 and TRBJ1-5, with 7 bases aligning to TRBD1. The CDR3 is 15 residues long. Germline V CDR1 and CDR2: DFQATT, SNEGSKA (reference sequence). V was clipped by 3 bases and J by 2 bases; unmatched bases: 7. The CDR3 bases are TGCAGTGCTAGGGACAGGTTCCTTGGCAATCAGCCCCAGCATTTT. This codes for CSARDRFLGNQPQHF.

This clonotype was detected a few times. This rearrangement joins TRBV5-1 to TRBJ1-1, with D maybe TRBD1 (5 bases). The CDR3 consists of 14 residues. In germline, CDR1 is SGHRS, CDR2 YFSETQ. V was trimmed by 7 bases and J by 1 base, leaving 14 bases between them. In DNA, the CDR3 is TGCGCCAGCCAATCCGGGACGGCGAACACTGAAGCTTTCTTT. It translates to CASQSGTANTEAFF.

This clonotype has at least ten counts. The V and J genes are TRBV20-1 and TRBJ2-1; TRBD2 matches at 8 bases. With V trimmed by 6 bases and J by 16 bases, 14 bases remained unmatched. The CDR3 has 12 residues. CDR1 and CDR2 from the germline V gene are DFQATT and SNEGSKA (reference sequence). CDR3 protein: CSANSLAGTGFF. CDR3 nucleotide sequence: TGCAGTGCCAACTCTTTAGCGGGAACGGGATTCTTC.

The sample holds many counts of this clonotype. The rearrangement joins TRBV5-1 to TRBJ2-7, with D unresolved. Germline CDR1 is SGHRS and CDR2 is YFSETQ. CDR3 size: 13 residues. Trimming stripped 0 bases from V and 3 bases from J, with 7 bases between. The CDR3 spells CASSLGAVYEQYF. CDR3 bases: TGCGCCAGCAGCTTGGGGGCAGTCTACGAGCAGTACTTC.

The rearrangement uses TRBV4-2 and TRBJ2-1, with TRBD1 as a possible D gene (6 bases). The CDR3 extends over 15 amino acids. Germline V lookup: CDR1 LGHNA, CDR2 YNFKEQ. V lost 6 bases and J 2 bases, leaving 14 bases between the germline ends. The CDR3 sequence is CASSHLGGTYNEQFF. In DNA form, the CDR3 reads TGTGCCAGCAGTCACTTAGGGGGTACCTACAATGAGCAGTTCTTC.

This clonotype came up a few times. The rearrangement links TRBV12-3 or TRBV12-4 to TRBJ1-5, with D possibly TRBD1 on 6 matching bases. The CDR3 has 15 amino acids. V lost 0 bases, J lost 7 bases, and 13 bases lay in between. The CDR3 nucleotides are TGTGCCAGCAGTTTAGCGCCGGGGGGGGCCCAGCCCCAGCATTTT. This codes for CASSLAPGGAQPQHF.

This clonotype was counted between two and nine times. CDR3 loop: CASSLDSGRAPEQFF. The CDR3 DNA sequence: TGTGCCAGCAGCTTGGACAGCGGGAGGGCGCCTGAGCAGTTCTTC. The J gene is TRBJ2-1, the V gene TRBV5-5; 10 bases are a match to TRBD2. This CDR3 is built from 15 residues. The V segment lost 0 bases and the J segment 9 bases; nucleotides outside the gene matches: 6. Germline V gene sequence: CDR1 SGHKS, CDR2 YYEKEE (reference sequence). The full variable domain, its missing parts supplied by reference TRBV5-5 and TRBJ2-1, is DAGVTQSPTHLIKTRGQQVTLRCSPISGHKSVSWYQQVLGQGPQFIFQYYEKEERGRGNFPDRFSARQFPNYSSELNVNALLLGDSALYLCASSLDSGRAPEQFFGPGTRLTVL.

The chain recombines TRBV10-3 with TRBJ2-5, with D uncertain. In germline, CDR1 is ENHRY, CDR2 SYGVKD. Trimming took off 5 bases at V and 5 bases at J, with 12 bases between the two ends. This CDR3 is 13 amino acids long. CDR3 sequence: CAISPDLTETQYF. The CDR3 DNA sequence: TGTGCCATCAGTCCGGATTTAACGGAGACCCAGTACTTC.

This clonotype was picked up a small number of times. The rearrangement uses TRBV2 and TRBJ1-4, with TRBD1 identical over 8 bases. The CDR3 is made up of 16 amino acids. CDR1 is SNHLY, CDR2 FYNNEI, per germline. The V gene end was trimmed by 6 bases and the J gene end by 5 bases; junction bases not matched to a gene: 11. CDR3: CASRDVLRTGNEKLFF. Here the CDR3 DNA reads TGTGCCAGCAGGGACGTACTAAGGACAGGGAATGAAAAACTGTTTTTT.

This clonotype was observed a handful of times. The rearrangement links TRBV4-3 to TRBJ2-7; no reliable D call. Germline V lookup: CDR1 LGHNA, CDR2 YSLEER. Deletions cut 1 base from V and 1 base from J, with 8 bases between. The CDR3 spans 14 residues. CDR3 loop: CASSQVSRSYEQYF. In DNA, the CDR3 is TGCGCCAGCAGCCAAGTATCGAGGTCCTACGAGCAGTACTTC.

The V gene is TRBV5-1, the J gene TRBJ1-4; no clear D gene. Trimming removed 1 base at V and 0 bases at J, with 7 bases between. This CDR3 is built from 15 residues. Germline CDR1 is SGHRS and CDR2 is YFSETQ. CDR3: CASSLSIATNEKLFF. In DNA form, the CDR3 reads TGCGCCAGCAGCTTGAGTATTGCAACTAATGAAAAACTGTTTTTT.

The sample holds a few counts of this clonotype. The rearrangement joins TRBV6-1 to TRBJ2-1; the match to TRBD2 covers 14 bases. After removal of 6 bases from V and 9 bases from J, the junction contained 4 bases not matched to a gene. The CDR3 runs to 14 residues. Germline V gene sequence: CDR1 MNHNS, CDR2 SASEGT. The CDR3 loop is CASSRTSGRREQFF. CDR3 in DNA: TGTGCCAGCAGCCGGACTAGCGGGAGGCGTGAGCAGTTCTTC.

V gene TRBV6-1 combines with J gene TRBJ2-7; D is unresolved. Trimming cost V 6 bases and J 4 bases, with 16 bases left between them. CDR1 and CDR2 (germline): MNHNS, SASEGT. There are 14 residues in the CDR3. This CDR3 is CASSPIDGRYEQYF. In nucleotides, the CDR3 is TGTGCCAGCAGCCCGATCGACGGCAGATACGAGCAGTACTTC.

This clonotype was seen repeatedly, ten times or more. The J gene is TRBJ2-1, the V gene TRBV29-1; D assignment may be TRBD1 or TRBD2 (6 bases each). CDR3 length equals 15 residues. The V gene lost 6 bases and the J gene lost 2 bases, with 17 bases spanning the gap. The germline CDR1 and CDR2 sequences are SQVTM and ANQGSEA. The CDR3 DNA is TGCAGCGTCCAAGGGGGGTTCGAAACCTACAATGAGCAGTTCTTC. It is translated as CSVQGGFETYNEQFF.

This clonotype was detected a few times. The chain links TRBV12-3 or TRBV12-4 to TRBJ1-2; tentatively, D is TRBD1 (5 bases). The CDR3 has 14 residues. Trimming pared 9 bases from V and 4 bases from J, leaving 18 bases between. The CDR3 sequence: CASKRDANPYGYTF. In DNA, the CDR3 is TGTGCCAGTAAAAGGGACGCCAACCCCTATGGCTACACCTTC.

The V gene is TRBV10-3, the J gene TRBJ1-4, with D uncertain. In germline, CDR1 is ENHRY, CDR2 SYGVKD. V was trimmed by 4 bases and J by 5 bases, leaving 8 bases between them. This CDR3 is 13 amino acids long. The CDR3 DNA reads TGTGCCATCAGTGGGCAGATAAATGAAAAACTGTTTTTT. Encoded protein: CAISGQINEKLFF.

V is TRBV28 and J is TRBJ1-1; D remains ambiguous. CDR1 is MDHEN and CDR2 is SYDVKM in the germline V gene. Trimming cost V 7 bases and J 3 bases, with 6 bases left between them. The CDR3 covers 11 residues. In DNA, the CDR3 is TGTGCCAGCATCTTCCACACTGAAGCTTTCTTT. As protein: CASIFHTEAFF.

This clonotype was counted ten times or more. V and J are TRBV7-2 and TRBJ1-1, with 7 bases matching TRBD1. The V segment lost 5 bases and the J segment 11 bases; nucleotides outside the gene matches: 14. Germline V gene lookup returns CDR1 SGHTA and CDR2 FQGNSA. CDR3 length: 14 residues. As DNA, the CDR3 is TGTGCCAGCAGCAACCCAGGGGGTGGACTGGGGGCTTTCTTT. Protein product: CASSNPGGGLGAFF.

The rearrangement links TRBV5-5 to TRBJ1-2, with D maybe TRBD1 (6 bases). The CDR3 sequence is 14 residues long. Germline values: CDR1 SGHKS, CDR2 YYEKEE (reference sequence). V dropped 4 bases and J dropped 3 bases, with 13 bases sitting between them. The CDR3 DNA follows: TGTGCCAGCAGCCTGAGGGGGAAGGACTATGGCTACACCTTC. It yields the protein CASSLRGKDYGYTF. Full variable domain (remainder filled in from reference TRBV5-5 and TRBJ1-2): DAGVTQSPTHLIKTRGQQVTLRCSPISGHKSVSWYQQVLGQGPQFIFQYYEKEERGRGNFPDRFSARQFPNYSSELNVNALLLGDSALYLCASSLRGKDYGYTFGSGTRLTVV.